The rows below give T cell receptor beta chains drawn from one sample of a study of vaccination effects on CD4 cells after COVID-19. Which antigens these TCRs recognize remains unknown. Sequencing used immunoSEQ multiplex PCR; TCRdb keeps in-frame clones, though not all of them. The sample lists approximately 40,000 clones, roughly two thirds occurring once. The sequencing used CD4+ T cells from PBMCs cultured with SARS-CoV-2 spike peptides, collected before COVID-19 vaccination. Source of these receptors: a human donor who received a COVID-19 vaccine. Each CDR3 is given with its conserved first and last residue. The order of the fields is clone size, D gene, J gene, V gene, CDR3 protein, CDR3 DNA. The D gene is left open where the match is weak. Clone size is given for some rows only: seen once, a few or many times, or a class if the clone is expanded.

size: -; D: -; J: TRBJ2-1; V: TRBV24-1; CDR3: CATSDGPGLGNEQFF; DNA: TGTGCCACCAGTGATGGGCCGGGCCTAGGAAATGAGCAGTTCTTC
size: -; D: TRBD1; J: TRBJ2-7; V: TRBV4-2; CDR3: CASSQESGRDRGSYEQYF; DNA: TGTGCCAGCAGCCAAGAGTCTGGAAGGGACAGGGGGTCCTACGAGCAGTACTTC
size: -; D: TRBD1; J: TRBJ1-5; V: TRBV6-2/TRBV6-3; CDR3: CASSRGGTGGAGQPQHF; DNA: TGTGCCAGCAGTAGGGGTGGGACAGGGGGCGCCGGTCAGCCCCAGCATTTT
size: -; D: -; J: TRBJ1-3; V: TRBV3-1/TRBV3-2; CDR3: CASSQGGGNTIYF; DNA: TGTGCCAGCAGCCAAGGGGGAGGAAACACCATATATTTT
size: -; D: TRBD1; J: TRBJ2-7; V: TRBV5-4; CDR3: CASSVPGTGPYEQYF; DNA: TGTGCCAGCAGCGTACCCGGGACAGGTCCCTACGAGCAGTACTTC
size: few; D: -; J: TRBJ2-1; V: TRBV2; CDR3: CASDRGVSYNEQFF; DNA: TGTGCCAGCGACCGGGGAGTCTCCTACAATGAGCAGTTCTTC
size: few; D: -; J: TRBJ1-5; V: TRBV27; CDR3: CASSLSPGQQPQHF; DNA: TGTGCCAGCAGTTTATCCCCAGGGCAGCAGCCCCAGCATTTT
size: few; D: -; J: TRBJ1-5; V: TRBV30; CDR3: CAWREQGALNQPQHF; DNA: TGTGCCTGGAGAGAACAGGGTGCCCTTAATCAGCCCCAGCATTTT
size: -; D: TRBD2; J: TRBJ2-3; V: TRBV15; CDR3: CATSRRGLAGADTQYF; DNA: TGTGCCACCAGCAGACGGGGACTAGCGGGAGCGGATACGCAGTATTTT
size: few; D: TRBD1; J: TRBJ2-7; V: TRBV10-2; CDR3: CASSPGTGAHEQYF; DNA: TGCGCCAGCAGTCCAGGGACAGGGGCCCACGAGCAGTACTTC
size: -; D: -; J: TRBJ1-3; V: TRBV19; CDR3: CATLPDNSGNTIYF; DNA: TGTGCCACCTTACCCGACAACTCTGGAAACACCATATATTTT
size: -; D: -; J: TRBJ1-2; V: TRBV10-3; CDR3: CAISDRLAANGYTF; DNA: TGTGCCATCAGTGATCGGCTCGCTGCGAATGGCTACACCTTC
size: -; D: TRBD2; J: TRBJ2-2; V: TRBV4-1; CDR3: CASSQDLAGGTTGELFF; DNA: TGCGCCAGCAGCCAAGACCTGGCGGGAGGGACCACCGGGGAGCTGTTTTTT
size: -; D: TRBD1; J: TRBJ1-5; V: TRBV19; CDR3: CASRPTGVSNQPQHF; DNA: TGTGCCAGTAGACCGACAGGGGTAAGCAATCAGCCCCAGCATTTT
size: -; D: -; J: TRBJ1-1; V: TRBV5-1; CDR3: CASSLGGDPEAFF; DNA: TGCGCCAGCAGCTTGGGAGGGGATCCGGAAGCTTTCTTT
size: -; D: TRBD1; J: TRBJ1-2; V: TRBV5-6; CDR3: CASSLVTGATGISYGYTF; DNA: TGTGCCAGCAGCTTGGTAACAGGGGCCACCGGGATCTCCTATGGCTACACCTTC
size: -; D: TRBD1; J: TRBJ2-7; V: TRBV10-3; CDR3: CAINRTGWVYEQYF; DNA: TGTGCCATCAATAGGACAGGGTGGGTTTACGAGCAGTACTTC
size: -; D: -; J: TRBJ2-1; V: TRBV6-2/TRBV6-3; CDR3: CASSLLRDEQFF; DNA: TGTGCCAGCAGTTTATTACGGGATGAGCAGTTCTTC
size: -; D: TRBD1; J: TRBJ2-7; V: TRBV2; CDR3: CASSLEWTGTMGEQYF; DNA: TGTGCCAGCAGCCTCGAATGGACAGGGACGATGGGGGAGCAGTACTTC
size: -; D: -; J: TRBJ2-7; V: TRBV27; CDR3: CASRPSPRGEQYF; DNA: TGTGCCAGCAGGCCCAGCCCAAGGGGCGAGCAGTACTTC
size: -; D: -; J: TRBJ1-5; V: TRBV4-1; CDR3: CASSQSGDSNQPQHF; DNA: TGCGCCAGCAGCCAGTCAGGGGATAGCAATCAGCCCCAGCATTTT
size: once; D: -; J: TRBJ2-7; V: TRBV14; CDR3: CASSQVGRVTYEQYF; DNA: TGTGCCAGCAGCCAGGTAGGTCGGGTGACCTACGAGCAGTACTTC
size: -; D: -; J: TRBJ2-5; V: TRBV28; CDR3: CASSLEGEETQYF; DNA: TGTGCCAGCAGTTTAGAGGGGGAAGAGACCCAGTACTTC
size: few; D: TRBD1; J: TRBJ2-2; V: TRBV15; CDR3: CATSRQGANTGELFF; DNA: TGTGCCACCAGCAGACAGGGGGCGAACACCGGGGAGCTGTTTTTT
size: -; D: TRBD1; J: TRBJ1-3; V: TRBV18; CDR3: CASSPNSGDRGPARSGNTIYF; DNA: TGTGCCAGCTCACCAAACTCTGGGGACAGGGGGCCGGCCCGGTCTGGAAACACCATATATTTT
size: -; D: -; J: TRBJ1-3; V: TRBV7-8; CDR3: CASSPRRRALGDTIYF; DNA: TGTGCCAGCAGCCCACGAAGACGGGCTCTGGGGGACACCATATATTTT
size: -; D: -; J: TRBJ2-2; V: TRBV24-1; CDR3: CATTEANTGELFF; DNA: TGTGCCACCACCGAAGCGAACACCGGGGAGCTGTTTTTT
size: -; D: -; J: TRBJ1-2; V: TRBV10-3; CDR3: CAISESPRQNNYGYTF; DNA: TGTGCCATCAGTGAGTCCCCACGCCAAAACAACTATGGCTACACCTTC
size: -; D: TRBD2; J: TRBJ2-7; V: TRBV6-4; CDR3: CASSDRAGEVAKGYEQYF; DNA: TGTGCCAGCAGTGATAGGGCGGGAGAAGTCGCTAAAGGGTACGAGCAGTACTTC
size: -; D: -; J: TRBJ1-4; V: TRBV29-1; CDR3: CSVEEVSDEKLFF; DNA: TGCAGCGTTGAAGAGGTTTCGGATGAAAAACTGTTTTTT
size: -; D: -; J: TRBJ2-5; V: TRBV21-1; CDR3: CASSKAREGIGEETQYF; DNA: TGTGCCAGCAGCAAAGCTAGGGAGGGGATCGGGGAAGAGACCCAGTACTTC